A selection of T cell receptor beta chains follows, all from one sample in a study of control samples from healthy donors and cancer patients. This table comes from immunoSEQ multiplex PCR, and its TCRdb copy is limited to in-frame clones, with some not included. The sample has roughly 170,000 clones, approximately 86% seen once; the top ten hold approximately 4.9%. The sequenced material came from blood. The source of these receptors is a woman aged 25-40 years in good health. CDR3s include the opening cysteine and the closing phenylalanine or tryptophan. A D gene is named only where the DNA matches it firmly. Only part of the rows carry a size: once, few, many, or a class if the clone is expanded.

V gene,D gene,clone size,J gene,CDR3 DNA,CDR3 protein
TRBV18,.,.,TRBJ1-6,TGTGCCAGCTCACCAGGGGTAAATAATTCACCCCTCCACTTT,CASSPGVNNSPLHF
TRBV29-1,.,.,TRBJ2-2,TGCAGCGTTGTGCTTGGCACCGGGGAGCTGTTTTTT,CSVVLGTGELFF
TRBV5-1,.,few,TRBJ1-4,TGCGCCAGCAGCCGAACGACAGGTTCTAATGAAAAACTGTTTTTT,CASSRTTGSNEKLFF
TRBV5-4,TRBD1,.,TRBJ1-2,TGTGCCAGCAGCTTGCTGGGACAGGACTATGGCTACACCTTC,CASSLLGQDYGYTF
TRBV29-1,.,.,TRBJ2-7,TGCAGCGTTGAAGATCTTCGGCAGGGCTACGAGCAGTACTTC,CSVEDLRQGYEQYF
TRBV3-1/TRBV3-2,TRBD2,.,TRBJ2-1,TGTGCCAGCAGCCAAGACCCCGGGGGGAACTTCAATGAGCAGTTCTTC,CASSQDPGGNFNEQFF
TRBV24-1,.,.,TRBJ1-2,TGTGCCACCAGTGATTTAGTAGAGGGCGCGAACTATGGCTACACCTTC,CATSDLVEGANYGYTF
TRBV2,.,.,TRBJ2-2,TGTGCCAGCAGTGAGGTCCGAACCGGGGAGCTGTTTTTT,CASSEVRTGELFF
TRBV24-1,.,once,TRBJ2-1,TGTGCCACCAGTGATTTAGACAGCTCCTACAATGAGCAGTTCTTC,CATSDLDSSYNEQFF
TRBV5-1,TRBD1,.,TRBJ1-1,TGCGCCAGCAGCTCCCCGGGACAGGGGGCTAGGGAAGCTTTCTTT,CASSSPGQGAREAFF
TRBV5-6,TRBD1,once,TRBJ1-4,TGTGCCAGCAGCTCAGTGGACAGGTCTGATGAAAAACTGTTTTTT,CASSSVDRSDEKLFF